This T cell receptor (beta chain) is drawn from a study of blood T cell repertoires in COVID-19 (dated by TCRdb to the early 2020s). About the full investigation: Collaborator samples came from the United States, Italy and Spain and covered acute and convalescent phases of COVID-19. The samples were drawn from the first 160 participants of the ongoing ImmuneRACE study and from 950 to 1,500 subjects provided by 6 global collaborators. Where available, HLA class I and class II types were taken from metadata supplied by the sample provider and were not determined by assay-based typing. A de-identified subject ID, COVID-19 status, age in years and sex were almost always included in the sample metadata. The repertoires were released in a freely available public database intended as a resource for research on the immune response to SARS-CoV-2. The dataset comprised deeply sampled blood TCRbeta repertoires from subjects exposed to, actively infected with, or recovered from COVID-19. The prospective study material was composed of cDNA or gDNA derived from T cells, B-cell-depleted T cells, or PBMCs. Overall results and qualifications from the work: How much clinical and demographic metadata was included differed by source and by participant, and the metadata was provided uncurated.

One collaborating source in Seattle enrolled patients while the patients were actively infected and followed the patients over time throughout the course of disease. Each collaborating institution followed its own protocols to collect whole blood in K2EDTA tubes. For TCRbeta analysis, collaborators shipped samples as frozen whole blood, isolated PBMCs, or DNA extracted from either of those sample types. Turning to this clone: The antigen it binds to is not known. Base qualities were left out, and no much larger clone turns up one base away.

Looking up the germline V gene yields CDR1 SGHTA and CDR2 FQGTGA. At the junction V is shortened by 9 bases and J by 0 bases, with 11 bases in between. Including the terminal cysteine and phenylalanine, the CDR3 comprises 13 residues. Only the CDR3 portion is preserved as DNA: 39 bases, with reading frame beginning at the first base. TCRbeta CDR3 regions were amplified from genomic DNA by means of the immunoSEQ Assay, a bias-controlled multiplex PCR. The source study handled its data this way. The number of nucleated cells in each sample was estimated by amplification of reference gene primers within the assay. To quantify the absolute abundance of each unique TCRbeta CDR3 rearrangement, sequence reads were collapsed and filtered. For each sample, productive Simpson clonality was calculated by taking the square root of Simpson's diversity index across productive rearrangements. TCRdb provides this immuneACCESS table in a form limited to in-frame rearrangements. Some clones are lacking; in checked studies, under half of them reflect an unresolved V gene, and why the rest are absent is not known. The V and J calls and the clone size are those of that table, but D and trimming were determined from the DNA. Within this sample are over 150,000 clones, with about 88% of them counted one time only. The ten largest make up more than 6.5% of the sample.

The chain uses TRBV7-3 and TRBJ1-1; tentative D gene TRBD1, with 5 bases matching. This receptor was obtained from an older woman with COVID-19, enrolled during active disease. What was sequenced was peripheral blood. The CDR3 reads CASSRGMNTEAFF. The sequenced DNA: TGTGCCAGTTCAAGGGGAATGAACACTGAAGCTTTCTTT.